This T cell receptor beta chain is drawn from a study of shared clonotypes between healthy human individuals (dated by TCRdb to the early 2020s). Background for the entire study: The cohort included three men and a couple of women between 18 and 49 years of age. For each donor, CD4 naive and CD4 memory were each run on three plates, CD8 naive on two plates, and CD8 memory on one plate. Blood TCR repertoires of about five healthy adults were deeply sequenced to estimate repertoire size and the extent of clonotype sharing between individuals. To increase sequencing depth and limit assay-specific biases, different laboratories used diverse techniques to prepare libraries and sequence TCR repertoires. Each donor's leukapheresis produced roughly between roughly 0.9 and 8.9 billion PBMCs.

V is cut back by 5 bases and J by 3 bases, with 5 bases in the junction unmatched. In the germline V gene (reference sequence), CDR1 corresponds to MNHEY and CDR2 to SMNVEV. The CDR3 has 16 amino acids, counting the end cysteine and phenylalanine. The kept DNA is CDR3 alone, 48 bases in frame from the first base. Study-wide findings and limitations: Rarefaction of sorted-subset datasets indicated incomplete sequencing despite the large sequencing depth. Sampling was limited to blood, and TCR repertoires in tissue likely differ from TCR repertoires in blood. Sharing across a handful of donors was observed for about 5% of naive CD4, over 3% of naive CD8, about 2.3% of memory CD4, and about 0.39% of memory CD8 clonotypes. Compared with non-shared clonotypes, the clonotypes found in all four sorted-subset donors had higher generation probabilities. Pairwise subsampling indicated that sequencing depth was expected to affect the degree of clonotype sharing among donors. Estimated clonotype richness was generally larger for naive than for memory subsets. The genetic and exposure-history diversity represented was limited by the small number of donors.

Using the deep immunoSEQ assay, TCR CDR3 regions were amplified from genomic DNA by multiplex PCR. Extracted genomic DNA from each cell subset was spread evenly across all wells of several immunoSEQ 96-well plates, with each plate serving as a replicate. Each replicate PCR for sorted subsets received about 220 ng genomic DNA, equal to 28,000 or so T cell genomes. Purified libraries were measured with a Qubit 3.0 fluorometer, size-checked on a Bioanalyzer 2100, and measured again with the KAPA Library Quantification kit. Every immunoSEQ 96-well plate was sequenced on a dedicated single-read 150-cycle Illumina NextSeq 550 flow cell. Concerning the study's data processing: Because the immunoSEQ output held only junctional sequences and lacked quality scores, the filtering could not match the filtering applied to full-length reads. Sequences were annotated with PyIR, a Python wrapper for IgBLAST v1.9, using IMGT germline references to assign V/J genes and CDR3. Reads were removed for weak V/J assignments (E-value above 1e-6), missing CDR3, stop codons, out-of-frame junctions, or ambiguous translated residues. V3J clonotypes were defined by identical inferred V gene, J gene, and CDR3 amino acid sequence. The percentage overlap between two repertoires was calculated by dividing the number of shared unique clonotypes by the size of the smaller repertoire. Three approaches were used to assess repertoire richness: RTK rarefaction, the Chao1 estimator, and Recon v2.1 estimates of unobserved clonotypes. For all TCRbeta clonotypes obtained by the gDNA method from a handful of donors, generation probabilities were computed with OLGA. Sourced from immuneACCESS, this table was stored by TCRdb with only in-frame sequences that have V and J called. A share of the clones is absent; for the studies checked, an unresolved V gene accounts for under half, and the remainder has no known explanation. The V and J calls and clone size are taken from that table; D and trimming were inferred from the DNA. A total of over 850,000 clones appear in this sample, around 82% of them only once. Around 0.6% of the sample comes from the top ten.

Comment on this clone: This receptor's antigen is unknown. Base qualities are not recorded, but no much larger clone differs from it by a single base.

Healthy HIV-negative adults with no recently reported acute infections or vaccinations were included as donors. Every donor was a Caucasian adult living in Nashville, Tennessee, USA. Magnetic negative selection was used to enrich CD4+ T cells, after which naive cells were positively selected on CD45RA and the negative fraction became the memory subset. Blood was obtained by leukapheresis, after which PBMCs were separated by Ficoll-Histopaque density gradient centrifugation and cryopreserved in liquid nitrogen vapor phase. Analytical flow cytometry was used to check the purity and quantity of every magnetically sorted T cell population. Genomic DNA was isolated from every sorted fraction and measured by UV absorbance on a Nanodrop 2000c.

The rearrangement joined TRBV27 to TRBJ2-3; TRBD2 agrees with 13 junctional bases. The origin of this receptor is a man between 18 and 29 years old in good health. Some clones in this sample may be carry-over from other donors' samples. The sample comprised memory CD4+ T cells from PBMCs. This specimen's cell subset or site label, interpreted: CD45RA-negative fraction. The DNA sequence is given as TGTGCCAGCAGTATCGGACTAGCGGGAGTAACAGATACGCAGTATTTT. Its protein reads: CASSIGLAGVTDTQYF.